The clone carrying this T cell receptor (beta chain) was seen at least ten times. The antigen is unknown. This sample was taken from a study of T cells in Graves' hyperthyroidism and ophthalmopathy. RNA transcripts gave rise to amplified TCR beta CDR3 regions. A first-round RT-PCR of the TCR CDR3 used the HTBI primer set. TCRdb itself ran the multiplex PCR reads through MiXCR, one entry per CDR3 protein. In the table there are more than 350,000 distinct CDR3 sequences, about 15% of which are singletons. This CDR3 spans 12 amino acids. V was pared by 1 base and J by 8 bases, with 8 bases between. Looked up from germline, CDR1 is SGHVS and CDR2 is FQNEAQ. Overall study findings and caveats: Blood held most thyroid clonotypes expanded above 0.001 frequency.

The genes are TRBV7-8 and TRBJ1-1; perhaps TRBD1 as D (6 bases). Material for sequencing was blood. This receptor was identified in an older woman with Graves' ophthalmopathy. The CDR3 nucleotides are TGTGCCAGCAGCTTAGATAGGGGGGAAGCTTTCTTT. This translates into CASSLDRGEAFF.